Listed below are T cell receptor beta chains from one sample, sequenced in a study of identifying expanded T cells in peripheral blood. Assay used: immunoSEQ multiplex PCR; TCRdb lists only in-frame clones, some missing. The table includes fewer than 80,000 clones, approximately 82% detected once. The sequenced sample was blood. These TCRs come from a person aged 18-69 years in good health. Both conserved end residues are part of each CDR3. The D gene is left open where the match is weak. Clone size is not always given. Where it is, it says once, few, many or a class for expanded clones.

CDR3nt | CDR3aa | abundance | j_gene | v_gene | len | d_gene
TGTGCCAGCACCCTCCCTAGCGCCCAAGAGACCCAGTACTTC | CASTLPSAQETQYF | - | TRBJ2-5 | TRBV6-1 | 14 | -
TGCGCCAGCAGCTTGGTGGGCCGGGGCGATGAAAAACTGTTTTTT | CASSLVGRGDEKLFF | few | TRBJ1-4 | TRBV5-1 | 15 | -
TGTGCCACCAGCAGAGATCGAACAGGGTACCCCTATGGCTACACCTTC | CATSRDRTGYPYGYTF | few | TRBJ1-2 | TRBV15 | 16 | -
TGTGCCAGCAGTGAAGAGGGGGGGAGCAATCAGCCCCAGCATTTT | CASSEEGGSNQPQHF | - | TRBJ1-5 | TRBV6-1 | 15 | -
TGCGCCAGCAGCTTGGTGGCGCGCGCGAACACCGGGGAGCTGTTTTTT | CASSLVARANTGELFF | - | TRBJ2-2 | TRBV5-1 | 16 | -
TGTGCCAGCAGCCAAGAGGGGACACGGATGCTTTCACCCCTCCACTTT | CASSQEGTRMLSPLHF | once | TRBJ1-6 | TRBV14 | 16 | -
TGTGCCAGCAGGAGTTTAAGGGACACTGAAGCTTTCTTT | CASRSLRDTEAFF | - | TRBJ1-1 | TRBV2 | 13 | -
TGTGCCACCAGCTCCAGGGGCAGGCCGTCTGAGGAAAATGAGCAGTTCTTC | CATSSRGRPSEENEQFF | - | TRBJ2-1 | TRBV15 | 17 | -
TGTGCCAGCAGTTTAATGGTGGGGCTCAGGGAGACCCAGTACTTC | CASSLMVGLRETQYF | - | TRBJ2-5 | TRBV27 | 15 | -
TGTGCTTCAGGAAGTTCTTCCACAGATACGCAGTATTTT | CASGSSSTDTQYF | - | TRBJ2-3 | TRBV6-1 | 13 | -
TGTGCCTGGAGTCCTCCCCGGGGGAGCAATTCACCCCTCCACTTT | CAWSPPRGSNSPLHF | - | TRBJ1-6 | TRBV30 | 15 | -
TGTGCCAGCAGCAAACAGATTGAAGCTTTCTTT | CASSKQIEAFF | - | TRBJ1-1 | TRBV7-2 | 11 | -
TGTGCCTGGATGTTTGAGGCGGGAGGGCACGAGCAGTACTTC | CAWMFEAGGHEQYF | once | TRBJ2-7 | TRBV30 | 14 | TRBD2
TGTGCCAGCCGAGGGCCAAGCTCCTACGAGCAGTACTTC | CASRGPSSYEQYF | - | TRBJ2-7 | TRBV7-2 | 13 | -
TGTGCCAGCAGTGAACCTGGACAAGGTCCTAATGGCTACACCTTC | CASSEPGQGPNGYTF | - | TRBJ1-2 | TRBV6-1 | 15 | -
TGTGCCAGCAGCTCGCTATCCCTTAATGAAAAACTGTTTTTT | CASSSLSLNEKLFF | - | TRBJ1-4 | TRBV7-9 | 14 | -
TGTGCCAGCAGTGAAGGGGCGGGACCCAGCTACGAGCAGTACTTC | CASSEGAGPSYEQYF | once | TRBJ2-7 | TRBV2 | 15 | -
TGCGCCAGCAGTGAGGGGGCCGGCAATCAGCCCCAGCATTTT | CASSEGAGNQPQHF | - | TRBJ1-5 | TRBV10-2 | 14 | -
TGTGCCAGTAGGGCCCCAGACATCTACTCTGGAAACACCATATATTTT | CASRAPDIYSGNTIYF | - | TRBJ1-3 | TRBV19 | 16 | -
TGTGCCAGTAGTATAATCCGGGACAGGGTCCAGCCCCAGCATTTT | CASSIIRDRVQPQHF | - | TRBJ1-5 | TRBV19 | 15 | TRBD1
TGTGCCAGCAGTTTTAACGGCGGGAGGGAGACCCAGTACTTC | CASSFNGGRETQYF | - | TRBJ2-5 | TRBV27 | 14 | TRBD2
TGTGCCACCGACCACGGACAGTCCACTGAAGCTTTCTTT | CATDHGQSTEAFF | - | TRBJ1-1 | TRBV10-3 | 13 | -
TGTGCCACCGTGGACAGGGGAGCGAATCCGAACTTC | CATVDRGANPNF | - | TRBJ2-4 | TRBV6-6 | 12 | TRBD1
TGTGCCAGCAGCGGGAACGTGTACACTGAAGCTTTCTTT | CASSGNVYTEAFF | - | TRBJ1-1 | TRBV9 | 13 | -
TGTGCCAGCAGCTTAGCCCAGGCCCGGGGCACTGAAGCTTTCTTT | CASSLAQARGTEAFF | - | TRBJ1-1 | TRBV11-3 | 15 | -
TGTGCCAGCAGTTTAAGGCGGGGGGCGACTTACGAGCAGTACTTC | CASSLRRGATYEQYF | - | TRBJ2-7 | TRBV28 | 15 | TRBD2
TGCAGCGTCGACAGGGGTTACGAGCAGTACTTC | CSVDRGYEQYF | - | TRBJ2-7 | TRBV29-1 | 11 | TRBD1
TGTGCCAGCAGACCTCCGGGACCGCAGAACACTGAAGCTTTCTTT | CASRPPGPQNTEAFF | - | TRBJ1-1 | TRBV28 | 15 | -
TGTGCCAGCTCACGACAGGGGTCTCGAAACACCATATATTTT | CASSRQGSRNTIYF | - | TRBJ1-3 | TRBV2 | 14 | TRBD1
TGTGCCAGCAGTGAGTTAGCGGGAGGGGATACGCAGTATTTT | CASSELAGGDTQYF | - | TRBJ2-3 | TRBV2 | 14 | TRBD2
TGTGCCATTCTAGGACTAGCGGGGGAGACCCAGTACTTC | CAILGLAGETQYF | - | TRBJ2-5 | TRBV6-1 | 13 | TRBD2
TGTGCCAGCAGTTACAAGAGGCTTCAAGGAGATACGCAGTATTTT | CASSYKRLQGDTQYF | - | TRBJ2-3 | TRBV6-5 | 15 | -
TGTGCCAGCAGCTTAGACGCGAACACTGAAGCTTTCTTT | CASSLDANTEAFF | few | TRBJ1-1 | TRBV7-9 | 13 | -
TGCGCCAGCGGAAGACTAGCGGGGGGGGACCAAGAGACCCAGTACTTC | CASGRLAGGDQETQYF | - | TRBJ2-5 | TRBV5-1 | 16 | TRBD2
TGTGCCAGCATCACCGGACCGGGACGTTATAATTCACCCCTCCACTTT | CASITGPGRYNSPLHF | - | TRBJ1-6 | TRBV6-6 | 16 | -
TGTGCCAGCTCACCGACAGGGTTTGAAGGTGGCTACACCTTC | CASSPTGFEGGYTF | - | TRBJ1-2 | TRBV18 | 14 | TRBD1
TGCGCCAGCAGCTTGGTTGGCACCTCTGGGGCCAACGTCCTGACTTTC | CASSLVGTSGANVLTF | - | TRBJ2-6 | TRBV5-1 | 16 | -
TGTGCCAGCAGCTTAAGATTAGCGGGAACCGGGGAGCTGTTTTTT | CASSLRLAGTGELFF | - | TRBJ2-2 | TRBV7-2 | 15 | TRBD2
TGTGCCAGCAGCTTGACTGACGAGGAGACCCAGTACTTC | CASSLTDEETQYF | - | TRBJ2-5 | TRBV5-4 | 13 | -
TGTGCCAGCAGCTTTAGGGGGGCCTCCGCCCGGAATGAAAAACTGTTTTTT | CASSFRGASARNEKLFF | - | TRBJ1-4 | TRBV11-3 | 17 | -
TGTGCCAGCAGCTCTAGCGGGAGGGCCTACAATGAGCAGTTCTTC | CASSSSGRAYNEQFF | - | TRBJ2-1 | TRBV7-9 | 15 | TRBD2
TGTGCCAGTAGTATTCTCGGTGGAAAAGCTGAAGCTTTCTTT | CASSILGGKAEAFF | - | TRBJ1-1 | TRBV19 | 14 | -
TGTGCCAGTAGTATCGAGGGCGGTCAGCCCCAGCATTTT | CASSIEGGQPQHF | - | TRBJ1-5 | TRBV19 | 13 | -
TGTGCCGGGGGTTTAAAAGAAGCTTTCTTT | CAGGLKEAFF | - | TRBJ1-1 | TRBV30 | 10 | -
TGCAGCGGGAGCCCTGGGGGGCACGCGCTGTCCTACGAGCAGTACTTC | CSGSPGGHALSYEQYF | - | TRBJ2-7 | TRBV29-1 | 16 | -
TGCGCCAGCAGCTTGGAAGCGCACATCAGCAATGAGCAGTTCTTC | CASSLEAHISNEQFF | - | TRBJ2-1 | TRBV5-1 | 15 | -
TGTGCCATCAGTGACTTGGGGAGGACAGGGGGGACTGAAGCTTTCTTT | CAISDLGRTGGTEAFF | few | TRBJ1-1 | TRBV10-3 | 16 | TRBD1
TGTGCCAGCACTAGGGGGCTTTACACCGGGGAGCTGTTTTTT | CASTRGLYTGELFF | once | TRBJ2-2 | TRBV21-1 | 14 | -
TGTGCCAGCAGCTTAGGTGGGGCTGGGGCCAACGTCCTGACTTTC | CASSLGGAGANVLTF | - | TRBJ2-6 | TRBV5-4 | 15 | -
TGTGCCAGCAGTTTATCCATACAGGGACTAAAAAGACTCAATGAGCAGTTCTTC | CASSLSIQGLKRLNEQFF | once | TRBJ2-1 | TRBV28 | 18 | -
TGTGCCAGTACCCCACGTCGAGGAACTGAAGCTTTCTTT | CASTPRRGTEAFF | - | TRBJ1-1 | TRBV19 | 13 | -
TGTGCCAGCAGGCCCCCGGGAGGAACAGATACGCAGTATTTT | CASRPPGGTDTQYF | - | TRBJ2-3 | TRBV2 | 14 | TRBD2
TGTGCCAGCAGGTCGGGACAGCGGTATTACGGCTACACCTTC | CASRSGQRYYGYTF | once | TRBJ1-2 | TRBV28 | 14 | TRBD1
TGCGCCAGCAGTACAGGGGGCTTTTATAATGAGCAGTTCTTC | CASSTGGFYNEQFF | - | TRBJ2-1 | TRBV4-1 | 14 | TRBD1
TGTGCCAGCAGCTTAAGGACTAGCTACAATGAGCAGTTCTTC | CASSLRTSYNEQFF | - | TRBJ2-1 | TRBV25-1 | 14 | TRBD2
TGTGCCAGCACCCCGGACAGGGTTGACACCGGGGAGCTGTTTTTT | CASTPDRVDTGELFF | - | TRBJ2-2 | TRBV28 | 15 | TRBD1
TGTGCCTGGAGGAGGATCGGCAGTCTTACCGGGGAGCTGTTTTTT | CAWRRIGSLTGELFF | - | TRBJ2-2 | TRBV30 | 15 | -
TGTGCCCTGGCGCAGGGTTATAATTCACCCCTCCACTTT | CALAQGYNSPLHF | - | TRBJ1-6 | TRBV2 | 13 | -
TGTGCCAGCAGCTTGAGGCTGACGGGACTTGTGAACCCTGAAGCTTTCTTT | CASSLRLTGLVNPEAFF | - | TRBJ1-1 | TRBV5-6 | 17 | -
TGTGCCAGCAGCGTAAGTCAGGCTAGCGGGAGCTACGAGCAGTACTTC | CASSVSQASGSYEQYF | - | TRBJ2-7 | TRBV9 | 16 | TRBD2